Following are 22 T cell receptor beta chains from one sample sequenced in a study of blood T cell repertoires in COVID-19. The data were produced by immunoSEQ multiplex PCR, yet TCRdb's version contains in-frame clones alone and is incomplete. The sample has some 250,000 clones; around 90% are singletons. The sample taken for sequencing was peripheral blood. The receptors originated from a woman under 40 with acute or convalescent COVID-19.

This chain links TRBV7-2 with TRBJ1-6, with 8 bases fitting TRBD1. Germline CDR1 SGHTA, CDR2 FQGNSA. The trim removed 3 bases at V and 9 bases at J, leaving 13 bases unmatched. CDR3 length: 17 residues. Here the CDR3 reads CASSLGISGTGGSPLHF. Written as DNA, the CDR3 is TGTGCCAGCAGCTTGGGGATTTCCGGGACAGGCGGTTCACCCCTCCACTTT.

The CDR3 spells CASSWAPDEKLFF. As DNA, the CDR3 is TGTGCCAGCAGTTGGGCCCCGGATGAAAAACTGTTTTTT. The V and J genes are TRBV27 and TRBJ1-4; no definite D call. The CDR3 contains 13 residues. Germline CDR1 MNHEY, CDR2 SMNVEV (reference sequence). V shed 4 bases and J shed 6 bases, with 9 bases lying between them.

This sequence joins TRBV19 and TRBJ2-3, with TRBD2 matching over 11 bases. The CDR3 is 17 amino acids. Germline assignment: CDR1 LNHDA and CDR2 SQIVND (reference sequence). Unmatched junction bases numbered 13, after V lost 5 bases and J lost 6 bases. CDR3 DNA sequence: TGTGCCAGTAGTCCCATAGCGGGAGGGCGCGCAGGCGATACGCAGTATTTT. It yields the protein CASSPIAGGRAGDTQYF.

The chain recombines TRBV11-2 with TRBJ2-5, with a weak D call TRBD2 (5 bases). Per the germline V gene, CDR1 is SGHAT and CDR2 is FQNNGV. V gave up 1 base and J gave up 1 base, with 13 bases separating them. The CDR3 has 16 residues. This CDR3 is CASSLVGGPLQETQYF. Written as DNA, the CDR3 is TGTGCCAGCAGCTTAGTAGGCGGGCCTCTCCAAGAGACCCAGTACTTC.

This clone was seen only once. The chain carries TRBV4-3 and TRBJ2-3; TRBD2 matches at 11 bases. The CDR3 extends over 16 amino acids. Germline CDR1 LGHNA, CDR2 YSLEER. Trimming at V came to 4 bases and at J to 0 bases, leaving 3 bases not matched to a gene. DNA of the CDR3: TGCGCCAGCAGCCTAGGGACTAGCGGAAGCACAGATACGCAGTATTTT. It is translated as CASSLGTSGSTDTQYF.

V and J are TRBV2 and TRBJ2-7, with a weak D call TRBD1 (5 bases). This CDR3 spans 13 amino acids. CDR1 SNHLY and CDR2 FYNNEI come from the germline V gene. Trimming took off 3 bases at V and 5 bases at J, with 11 bases between the two ends. The chain's CDR3 is CASSDPGMDEQYF. CDR3 in DNA: TGTGCCAGCAGTGATCCAGGGATGGACGAGCAGTACTTC.

The J gene is TRBJ2-3, the V gene TRBV2, with D unresolved. Trimming took off 7 bases at V and 2 bases at J, with 13 bases between the two ends. The CDR3 length is 14 residues. Germline-derived CDR1 and CDR2 are SNHLY and FYNNEI. CDR3 DNA: TGTGCCAGCATGAAGCGAGTATTCACAGATACGCAGTATTTT. Protein sequence: CASMKRVFTDTQYF.

The gene calls are TRBV5-6 and TRBJ2-3, with D tentatively TRBD2 (7 bases). The CDR3 has 15 residues. Per the germline V gene, CDR1 is SGHDT and CDR2 is YYEEEE. V lost 7 bases and J 5 bases, leaving 20 bases between the germline ends. In nucleotides, the CDR3 is TGTGCCAGCCACGAGGGGGGGAGGGCCCGAGATACGCAGTATTTT. Translated: CASHEGGRARDTQYF.

This clone is a singleton in its sample. The chain carries TRBV7-9 and TRBJ1-5; TRBD1 matches at 7 bases. The V gene end was trimmed by 5 bases and the J gene end by 2 bases; junction bases not matched to a gene: 9. Germline CDR1 is SEHNR and CDR2 is FQNEAQ (reference sequence). The CDR3 has 16 amino acids. The CDR3 here is CASSPGQTSGNQPQHF. For the CDR3, the DNA is TGTGCCAGCAGCCCGGGACAGACTAGCGGCAATCAGCCCCAGCATTTT.

This chain links TRBV2 with TRBJ1-2; weak D call: TRBD1 (6 bases). The length of the CDR3 is 15 residues. Germline CDR1 SNHLY, CDR2 FYNNEI. V lost 5 bases, J lost 4 bases, and 17 bases lay in between. CDR3 region: CASSLGQSWGYGYTF. In nucleotides, the CDR3 is TGTGCCAGCAGTCTTGGACAGTCTTGGGGCTATGGCTACACCTTC.

The chain joins TRBV19 to TRBJ1-4, with 7 bases that match TRBD1. Germline assignment: CDR1 LNHDA and CDR2 SQIVND (reference sequence). There are 15 residues in the CDR3. The V gene end was trimmed by 5 bases and the J gene end by 5 bases; junction bases not matched to a gene: 8. The CDR3 here is CASSANRGENEKLFF. The CDR3 DNA reads TGTGCCAGTAGTGCAAACAGGGGAGAAAATGAAAAACTGTTTTTT.

V is TRBV12-3 or TRBV12-4 and J is TRBJ2-7; no reliable D call. This CDR3 spans 11 amino acids. The V and J ends lost 6 bases and 4 bases respectively, with 7 bases between them. The CDR3 region has the DNA TGTGCCAGCAGAAATAATTACGAGCAGTACTTC. Translation: CASRNNYEQYF.

The chain carries TRBV4-3 and TRBJ2-1; the D gene is possibly TRBD2 (6 bases). Germline V CDR1 and CDR2: LGHNA, YSLEER. V lost 0 bases and J 0 bases, leaving 12 bases between the germline ends. The CDR3 spans 17 residues. The CDR3 DNA follows: TGCGCCAGCAGCCAAGATAGCGGTCCTAGCTCCTACAATGAGCAGTTCTTC. It specifies CASSQDSGPSSYNEQFF.

The sample holds a few counts of this clone. V gene TRBV24-1 combines with J gene TRBJ1-4; D is undetermined. The CDR3 has 13 amino acids. The ends were cut back, 7 bases at V and 7 bases at J, with 12 bases in the middle. Germline V lookup: CDR1 KGHDR, CDR2 SFDVKD. CDR3 DNA: TGTGCCACCAGCGTGGGAGTGGGTGAAAAACTGTTTTTT. Protein: CATSVGVGEKLFF.

V and J are TRBV3-1 (or the pseudogene TRBV3-2) and TRBJ1-1; D not resolved. The CDR3 consists of 12 residues. V dropped 2 bases and J dropped 11 bases, with 12 bases sitting between them. CDR1 is LGHDT and CDR2 is YNNKEL in the germline V gene (reference sequence). Here the CDR3 reads CASSQTSGGAFF. The DNA for the CDR3 is TGTGCCAGCAGCCAAACCTCGGGTGGTGCTTTCTTT.

The rearrangement joins TRBV9 to TRBJ2-4; D gene ambiguous. The CDR3 is made up of 14 amino acids. V shed 2 bases and J shed 1 base, with 7 bases lying between them. Germline V lookup: CDR1 SGDLS, CDR2 YYNGEE. CDR3 nucleotides: TGTGCCAGCAGCGTGACATCGGCCAAAAACATTCAGTACTTC. Amino acid sequence: CASSVTSAKNIQYF. Using reference TRBV9 and TRBJ2-4 for the parts outside the CDR3, the full variable domain is DSGVTQTPKHLITATGQRVTLRCSPRSGDLSVYWYQQSLDQGLQFLIQYYNGEERAKGNILERFSAQQFPDLHSELNLSSLELGDSALYFCASSVTSAKNIQYFGAGTRLSVL.

The genes are TRBV28 and TRBJ2-3, with D unclear. The V gene's germline CDR1 is MDHEN and CDR2 SYDVKM. The CDR3 has 16 residues. The V gene lost 2 bases and the J gene lost 1 base, with 13 bases spanning the gap. In DNA form, the CDR3 reads TGTGCCAGCAGTTTAAAGGCAAGAGGTGGCACAGATACGCAGTATTTT. Residues: CASSLKARGGTDTQYF.

The sample holds a few counts of this clone. This chain connects TRBV27 to TRBJ2-2; tentative D call: TRBD2 (6 bases). This CDR3 is built from 14 residues. V gave up 5 bases and J gave up 8 bases, with 15 bases separating them. Germline CDR1 and CDR2: MNHEY and SMNVEV (reference sequence). The CDR3 here is CASSLGLVQGELFF. The CDR3 coding sequence is TGTGCCAGCAGTCTGGGACTGGTCCAGGGGGAGCTGTTTTTT.

V gene TRBV19 combines with J gene TRBJ1-5, with TRBD1 matching 7 bases. The CDR3 runs to 14 residues. From germline, CDR1 is LNHDA and CDR2 SQIVND (reference sequence). V trimming: 1 base; J trimming: 6 bases; junction bases outside the gene matches: 3. This CDR3 is CASSIGGGRQPQHF. CDR3 coding DNA: TGTGCCAGTAGTATAGGAGGGGGCCGTCAGCCCCAGCATTTT.

This sequence joins TRBV27 and TRBJ2-7, with D maybe TRBD1 (6 bases). The CDR3 contains 12 residues. The germline V and J ends were trimmed by 7 bases and 3 bases, with 10 bases remaining between them. In germline, CDR1 is MNHEY, CDR2 SMNVEV (reference sequence). This CDR3 is CASKGVNYEQYF. CDR3 coding DNA: TGTGCCAGCAAGGGGGTTAACTACGAGCAGTACTTC.

The chain carries TRBV29-1 and TRBJ1-1; D is uncertain. CDR1 and CDR2 from the germline V gene are SQVTM and ANQGSEA. The CDR3 has 13 residues. The V end was cut by 4 bases, the J end by 4 bases, with 13 bases between. The CDR3 reads CSVGAAWLTEAFF. CDR3 bases: TGCAGCGTTGGGGCCGCTTGGCTCACTGAAGCTTTCTTT.

This clone has more than one count but fewer than ten. The chain couples TRBV7-8 to TRBJ1-5, with 7 bases aligning to TRBD1. The germline gives CDR1 SGHVS, CDR2 FQNEAQ. The CDR3 consists of 16 residues. V was pared by 5 bases and J by 2 bases, with 9 bases of the junction left unmatched. CDR3 region: CASSLRVTGGNQPQHF. CDR3 nucleotides: TGTGCCAGCAGCCTAAGGGTCACAGGGGGCAATCAGCCCCAGCATTTT.